The 20 T cell receptor beta chains below come from one sample, sequenced in a study of T cells in Graves' hyperthyroidism and ophthalmopathy. TCR beta CDR3 region amplification was performed from RNA transcripts. TCR CDR3 underwent first-round RT-PCR with the HTBI primer set. A single record per CDR3 protein comes from TCRdb applying MiXCR to the multiplex PCR reads. Altogether fewer than 350,000 distinct CDR3 sequences are present, roughly an eighth being singletons, with the ten largest covering 7.9%. Sequencing used blood. The receptors were gathered from a woman aged 40 to 49 with Graves' hyperthyroidism.

This clonotype was seen more than once but under ten times. This rearrangement joins TRBV18 to TRBJ1-1; D perhaps matches TRBD1 (6 bases). The V end lost 0 bases, the J end lost 5 bases, and 16 bases lay between the germline ends. There are 16 residues in the CDR3. CDR1 is KGHSH and CDR2 is LQKENI in the germline V gene. In nucleotides, the CDR3 is TGTGCCAGCTCACCACCGAGGGGGTCAGGGAATACTGAAGCTTTCTTT. Its translation is CASSPPRGSGNTEAFF.

This clonotype was counted at least ten times. This chain connects TRBV7-2 to TRBJ1-5; D gene unclear. The CDR3 is 16 residues long. The germline gives CDR1 SGHTA, CDR2 FQGNSA. Trimming took 2 bases from V and 0 from J, leaving 11 bases between them. CDR3 protein: CASSLLGPLSNQPQHF. The CDR3 nucleotides are TGTGCCAGCAGCTTACTTGGCCCTCTTAGCAATCAGCCCCAGCATTTT.

This clonotype was seen only a few times. The V and J genes are TRBV30 and TRBJ2-7; the D gene is possibly TRBD1 (5 bases). Trimming removed 0 bases from V and 5 bases from J, with 17 bases in between. CDR1 GTSNPN and CDR2 SVGIG come from the germline V gene (reference sequence). There are 15 residues in the CDR3. CDR3 protein: CAWSVQASVVDEQYF. The CDR3 DNA follows: TGTGCCTGGAGTGTACAGGCCTCCGTGGTCGACGAGCAGTACTTC.

The sample holds many counts of this clonotype. This chain links TRBV2 with TRBJ1-6; no definite D call. The V and J ends lost 6 bases and 7 bases respectively, with 13 bases between them. Germline values: CDR1 SNHLY, CDR2 FYNNEI. This CDR3 region has 14 residues. CDR3 amino acids: CASSSGSPNSPLHF. CDR3 bases: TGTGCCAGCAGCTCTGGGAGCCCGAATTCACCCCTCCACTTT.

This clonotype was found many times. The chain links TRBV12-3 or TRBV12-4 to TRBJ1-6; D is ambiguous. The V end was cut by 3 bases, the J end by 8 bases, with 14 bases between. The CDR3 spans 15 residues. The CDR3 region is CASSLGIGSYSPLHF. The CDR3 DNA reads as TGTGCCAGCAGTTTGGGTATAGGAAGCTATTCACCCCTCCACTTT.

Details on this clonotype: This may come from a read error, since a much larger clone is one base off. V and J are TRBV12-3 or TRBV12-4 and TRBJ1-1; unclear D gene. The CDR3 extends over 14 amino acids. Trimming pared 2 bases from V and 3 bases from J, leaving 10 bases between. Here the CDR3 DNA reads TGTGCCAGCAGTTTAACACGGGGTTACACTGAAGCTTTCTTT. This codes for CASSLTRGYTEAFF.

The chain joins TRBV11-3 to TRBJ2-7; D uncertain. The CDR3 is made up of 13 amino acids. Between the trimmed V and J ends, which lost 0 bases and 5 bases, there was a span of 8 bases. Germline V lookup: CDR1 SGHNT, CDR2 YENEEA. The CDR3 nucleotides read TGTGCCAGCAGCTTAGATCTCGAAGACGAGCAGTACTTC. Protein sequence: CASSLDLEDEQYF.

This clonotype was recorded a few times. V is TRBV19 and J is TRBJ2-7; the D gene is possibly TRBD2 (7 bases). The CDR3 length is 15 residues. Per germline, CDR1 LNHDA and CDR2 SQIVND (reference sequence). V gave up 5 bases and J gave up 2 bases, with 16 bases separating them. CDR3 amino acids: CASSQRGGGTYEQYF. The CDR3 coding sequence is TGTGCCAGTAGTCAGAGGGGAGGGGGGACCTACGAGCAGTACTTC.

This clonotype was detected ten times or more. The chain employs TRBV11-2 and TRBJ2-3; D not resolved. Germline CDR1 and CDR2: SGHAT and FQNNGV. The CDR3 contains 14 residues. V was pared by 1 base and J by 6 bases, with 11 bases between. CDR3 in DNA: TGTGCCAGCAGCTTAGTAGGCGGCCCGGATACGCAGTATTTT. This encodes CASSLVGGPDTQYF.

This clonotype was seen at least ten times. The chain combines TRBV28 with TRBJ2-7, with D tentatively TRBD2 (6 bases). This CDR3 contains 14 residues. Trimming took 6 bases from V and 2 from J, leaving 14 bases between them. Germline V gene sequence: CDR1 MDHEN, CDR2 SYDVKM. The CDR3 protein is CASRERGGAYEQYF. The CDR3 DNA sequence: TGTGCCAGCAGAGAGAGGGGAGGCGCCTACGAGCAGTACTTC.

This clonotype was recorded many times. The J gene is TRBJ1-2, the V gene TRBV7-9; possibly TRBD1 for D (6 bases). V was trimmed by 8 bases and J by 6 bases, leaving 16 bases between them. CDR1 is SEHNR and CDR2 is FQNEAQ in the germline V gene (reference sequence). CDR3 length: 13 residues. The CDR3 DNA sequence: TGTGCCAGCCGCAGGGGCTCTGAGGATGGCTACACCTTC. This gives the protein CASRRGSEDGYTF. The variable domain in full, with the rest retrieved from reference TRBV7-9 and TRBJ1-2, is DTGVSQNPRHKITKRGQNVTFRCDPISEHNRLYWYRQTLGQGPEFLTYFQNEAQLEKSRLLSDRFSAERPKGSFSTLEIQRTEQGDSAMYLCASRRGSEDGYTFGSGTRLTVV.

This clonotype occurred many times. This rearrangement joins TRBV20-1 to TRBJ2-2; TRBD1 might be the D (5 bases). Trimming left V 3 bases short and J 10 bases short, with 15 bases between. CDR1 and CDR2 (germline): DFQATT, SNEGSKA (reference sequence). The CDR3 runs 13 residues. CDR3 protein: CSASRRAKLELFF. For the CDR3, the DNA is TGCAGTGCTAGTCGCAGGGCGAAATTGGAGCTGTTTTTT.

A few counts support this clonotype. The CDR3 DNA is TGCAGCGCCAGGTGGGGGGGATCAAACACCGGGGAGCTGTTTTTT. It is translated as CSARWGGSNTGELFF. V usage is TRBV29-1 and J usage is TRBJ2-2; 7 bases agree with TRBD2. From germline, CDR1 is SQVTM and CDR2 ANQGSEA. V gave up 7 bases and J gave up 2 bases; unmatched junction bases: 10. The CDR3 is 15 amino acids.

This chain links TRBV10-3 with TRBJ2-7, with TRBD2 matching over 11 bases. The J segment lost 3 bases and the V segment lost 4 bases, leaving 23 bases of the junction unmatched. Germline V gene lookup returns CDR1 ENHRY and CDR2 SYGVKD. CDR3 length: 21 amino acids. CDR3 coding DNA: TGTGCCATCAGTGGGGGGACACCTCGACTAGCGGGAAACGGTAGGGTCTACGAGCAGTACTTC. It specifies CAISGGTPRLAGNGRVYEQYF.

This clonotype occurred many times. V usage is TRBV6-1 and J usage is TRBJ1-5; D gene uncertain. The CDR3 spans 13 residues. Germline lookup yields CDR1 MNHNS and CDR2 SASEGT. Trimming removed 4 bases from V and 4 bases from J, with 8 bases in between. CDR3 bases: TGTGCCAGCAGTGCGGAGAGAAATCAGCCCCAGCATTTT. Translated, it gives CASSAERNQPQHF.

This clonotype has at least ten counts. The chain has TRBV5-8 and TRBJ1-1, with 10 bases identical to TRBD1. V shed 4 bases and J 0 bases; nucleotides not matched to a gene: 0. The length of the CDR3 is 14 residues. Germline lookup yields CDR1 SGHTS and CDR2 YDEGEE. CDR3 coding DNA: TGTGCCAGCAGCGGGACAGGGGTGAACACTGAAGCTTTCTTT. Protein: CASSGTGVNTEAFF.

The table lists this clonotype with many counts. The junction differs from germline at one of its ends, possibly a read error. This chain links TRBV5-1 with TRBJ1-6, with 9 bases lining up with TRBD1. CDR3 size: 14 residues. The germline V gene has CDR1 SGHRS and CDR2 YFSETQ. The CDR3 spells CASSSGTGNSPLHF. CDR3 bases: TGTGCCAGCAGTTCCGGGACAGGGAATTCACCCCTCCACTTT.

This clonotype has ten or more counts. The rearrangement uses TRBV28 and TRBJ1-1; no clear D gene. V lost 7 bases and J 0 bases, leaving 6 bases between the germline ends. The V gene's germline CDR1 is MDHEN and CDR2 SYDVKM. This CDR3 contains 12 residues. The CDR3 spells CASTTMNTEAFF. Here the CDR3 DNA reads TGTGCCAGCACCACCATGAACACTGAAGCTTTCTTT.

This clonotype appeared a few times. CDR3 region: CASSYYGTGELFF. CDR3 bases: TGTGCCAGCAGCTACTATGGGACCGGGGAGCTGTTTTTT. The chain links TRBV12-3 or TRBV12-4 to TRBJ2-2; D not resolved. Trimming shortened V by 6 bases and J by 5 bases, and 10 bases separated the two germline ends. The CDR3 loop spans 13 amino acids.

Many counts were recorded for this clonotype. V usage is TRBV7-9 and J usage is TRBJ1-5; weak D call: TRBD1 (6 bases). There are 14 residues in the CDR3. Per germline, CDR1 SEHNR and CDR2 FQNEAQ (reference sequence). Trimming pared 5 bases from V and 0 bases from J, leaving 8 bases between. This CDR3 reads CASSPGDSNQPQHF. The CDR3, as DNA: TGTGCCAGCAGCCCAGGGGATAGCAATCAGCCCCAGCATTTT.